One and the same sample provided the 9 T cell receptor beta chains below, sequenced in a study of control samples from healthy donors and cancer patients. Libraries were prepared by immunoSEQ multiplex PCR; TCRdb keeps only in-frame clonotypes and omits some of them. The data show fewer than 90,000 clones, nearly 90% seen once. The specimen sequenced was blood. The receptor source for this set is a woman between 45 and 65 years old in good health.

The CDR3 DNA reads TGTGCCAGCAGCTTAGCGGGGGGGCCTTCCGAGCAGTACTTC. Translating it yields CASSLAGGPSEQYF. The V and J genes are TRBV7-2 and TRBJ2-7; D may be TRBD2 (7 bases). Germline CDR1 reads SGHTA; CDR2 reads FQGNSA. CDR3 size: 14 residues. V was trimmed by 0 bases and J by 6 bases, leaving 12 bases between them.

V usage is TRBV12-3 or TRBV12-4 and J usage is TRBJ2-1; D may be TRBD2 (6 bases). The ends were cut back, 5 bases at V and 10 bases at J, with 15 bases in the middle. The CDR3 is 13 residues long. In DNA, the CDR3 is TGTGCCAGCAGTCCCCTAGGCGGGATCGAGCAGTTCTTC. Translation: CASSPLGGIEQFF.

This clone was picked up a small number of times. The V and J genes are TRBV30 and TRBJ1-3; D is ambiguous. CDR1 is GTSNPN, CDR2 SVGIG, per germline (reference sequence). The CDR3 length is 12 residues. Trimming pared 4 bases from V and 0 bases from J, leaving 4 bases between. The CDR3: CAWITSGNTIYF. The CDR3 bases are TGTGCCTGGATAACCTCTGGAAACACCATATATTTT.

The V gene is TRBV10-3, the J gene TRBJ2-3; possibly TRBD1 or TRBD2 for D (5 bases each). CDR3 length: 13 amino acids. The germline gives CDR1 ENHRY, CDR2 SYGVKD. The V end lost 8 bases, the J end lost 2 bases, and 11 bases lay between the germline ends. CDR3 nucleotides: TGTGCCATCGGCGACGGGGCCACAGATACGCAGTATTTT. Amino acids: CAIGDGATDTQYF.

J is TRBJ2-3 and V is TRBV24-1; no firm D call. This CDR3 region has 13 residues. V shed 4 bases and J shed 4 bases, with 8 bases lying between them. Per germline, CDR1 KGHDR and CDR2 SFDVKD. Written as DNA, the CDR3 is TGTGCCACCAGTGACCCCGCTGCAGATACGCAGTATTTT. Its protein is CATSDPAADTQYF.

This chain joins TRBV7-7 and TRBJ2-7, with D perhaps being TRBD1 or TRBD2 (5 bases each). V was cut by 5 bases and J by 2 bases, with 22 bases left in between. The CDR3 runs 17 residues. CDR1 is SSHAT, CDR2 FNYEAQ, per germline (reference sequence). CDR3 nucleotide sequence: TGTGCCAGCAGCAACCCGAGGGGTCTAGCTTCTGCCTACGAGCAGTACTTC. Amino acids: CASSNPRGLASAYEQYF.

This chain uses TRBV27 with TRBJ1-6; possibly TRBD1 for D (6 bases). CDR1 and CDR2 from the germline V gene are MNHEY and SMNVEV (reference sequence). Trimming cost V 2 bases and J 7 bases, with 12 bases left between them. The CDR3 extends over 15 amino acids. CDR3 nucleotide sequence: TGTGCCAGCAGTTTAGGATACAGGGCGAATTCACCCCTCCACTTT. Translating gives CASSLGYRANSPLHF.

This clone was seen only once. CDR3 in amino acids: CAIMARTGDNEQFF. DNA for the CDR3: TGTGCCATCATGGCGCGGACAGGGGACAATGAGCAGTTCTTC. The rearrangement uses TRBV10-3 and TRBJ2-1; 9 bases line up with TRBD1. CDR1 ENHRY and CDR2 SYGVKD come from the germline V gene. V lost 7 bases and J lost 5; bases outside the gene matches: 6. The CDR3 consists of 14 residues.

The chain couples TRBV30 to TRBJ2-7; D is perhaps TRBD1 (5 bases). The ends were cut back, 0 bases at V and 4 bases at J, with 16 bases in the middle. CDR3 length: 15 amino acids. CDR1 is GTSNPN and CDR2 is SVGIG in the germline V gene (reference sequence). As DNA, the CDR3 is TGTGCCTGGAGTGTTGGGCAGGGTGCTAAGTACGAGCAGTACTTC. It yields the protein CAWSVGQGAKYEQYF.